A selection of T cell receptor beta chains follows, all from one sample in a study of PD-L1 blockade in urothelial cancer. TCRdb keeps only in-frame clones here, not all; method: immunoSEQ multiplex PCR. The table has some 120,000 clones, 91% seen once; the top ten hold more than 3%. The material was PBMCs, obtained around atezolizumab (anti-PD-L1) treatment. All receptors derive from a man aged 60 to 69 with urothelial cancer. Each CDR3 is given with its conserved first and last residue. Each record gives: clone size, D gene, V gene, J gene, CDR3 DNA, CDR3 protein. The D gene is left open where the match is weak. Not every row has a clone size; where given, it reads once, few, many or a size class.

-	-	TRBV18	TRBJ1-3	TGTGCCAGCTCAGAAGAGAGGTCCACCATATATTTT	CASSEERSTIYF
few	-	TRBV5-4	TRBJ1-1	TGTGCCAGCAGGGCGGGCCCACACACTGAAGCTTTCTTT	CASRAGPHTEAFF
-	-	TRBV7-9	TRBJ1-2	TGTGCCAGCAGCCCAGCAGGTTGGAACTATGGCTACACCTTC	CASSPAGWNYGYTF
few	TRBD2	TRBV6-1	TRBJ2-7	TGTGCCAGCAGTGAAAAAACAAAAATAGGACTAGCGGGAGGAGGGTACGAGCAGTACTTC	CASSEKTKIGLAGGGYEQYF
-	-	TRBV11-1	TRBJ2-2	TGTGCCAGCAGCCCATGGGACTTCACCTTCCCTGCGAACACCGGGGAGCTGTTTTTT	CASSPWDFTFPANTGELFF
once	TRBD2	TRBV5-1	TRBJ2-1	TGCGCCAGCAGCTCCCCTCGGGAGGTACATGAGCAGTTCTTC	CASSSPREVHEQFF
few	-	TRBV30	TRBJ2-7	TGTGCCTGGAAGTACAGCGGACCCTACGAGCAGTACTTC	CAWKYSGPYEQYF
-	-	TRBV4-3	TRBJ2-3	TGCGCCAGCAGCCAAGAGAACACAGGGCCCACAGATACGCAGTATTTT	CASSQENTGPTDTQYF
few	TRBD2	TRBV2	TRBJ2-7	TGTGCCAGCAGTGTTCAGCGGGGCTCCTACGAGCAGTACTTC	CASSVQRGSYEQYF
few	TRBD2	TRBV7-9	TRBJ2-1	TGTGCCAGCAGCTTAGGACTAGCGGAGCAGTTCTTC	CASSLGLAEQFF
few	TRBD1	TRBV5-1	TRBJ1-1	TGCGCCAGCAACCCCGGGACAGGGGCCGAAGCTTTCTTT	CASNPGTGAEAFF
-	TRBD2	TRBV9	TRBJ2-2	TGTGCCAGCAGCGTAGAAGCGGGGGGGCGTAGCACCGGGGAGCTGTTTTTT	CASSVEAGGRSTGELFF
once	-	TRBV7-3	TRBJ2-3	TGTGCCAGCAGCTTAGCGGGGGCCACAGATACGCAGTATTTT	CASSLAGATDTQYF
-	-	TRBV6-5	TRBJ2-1	TGTGCCAGCAGTAATCTTTTTGAGCAGTTCTTC	CASSNLFEQFF
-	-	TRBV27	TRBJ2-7	TGTGCCAGCAGTTTAAGGGGAGAGCAGTACTTC	CASSLRGEQYF
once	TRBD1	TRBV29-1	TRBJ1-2	TGCAGCGTTGAAGCACTGGGACAGACTAACTATGGCTACACCTTC	CSVEALGQTNYGYTF
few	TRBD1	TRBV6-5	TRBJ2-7	TGTGCCAGCAGCCCGACAGGGACCTACGAGCAGTACTTC	CASSPTGTYEQYF
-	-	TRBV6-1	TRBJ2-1	TGTGCCAGCAGTGATGGCGGACAGAGCTCCTACAATGAGCAGTTCTTC	CASSDGGQSSYNEQFF
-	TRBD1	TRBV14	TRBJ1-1	TGTGCCAGCAGCCAGTTAGGACAGGGGGACACTGAAGCTTTCTTT	CASSQLGQGDTEAFF
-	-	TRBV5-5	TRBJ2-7	TGTGCCAGCAGCCAGCCAGGGGCTACTAGCGAGCAGTACTTC	CASSQPGATSEQYF
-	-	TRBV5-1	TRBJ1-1	TGCGCCAGCAGCTTGGCAGGGGTGGGGAACACTGAAGCTTTCTTT	CASSLAGVGNTEAFF
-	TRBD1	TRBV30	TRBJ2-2	TGTGCCTGGAGGATGGGGACAGGGGCTACCGGGGAGCTGTTTTTT	CAWRMGTGATGELFF
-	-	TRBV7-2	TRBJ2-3	TGTGCCAGCAGCCGCCGGAGCCCCTTGACAGATACGCAGTATTTT	CASSRRSPLTDTQYF
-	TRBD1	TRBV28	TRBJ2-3	TGTGCCAGCAGTTTTCTAGGACAGGGGGCTTTAGATACGCAGTATTTT	CASSFLGQGALDTQYF
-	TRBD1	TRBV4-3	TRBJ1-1	TGCGCCAGCAGCCAACGGACAGGCACTGAAGCTTTCTTT	CASSQRTGTEAFF
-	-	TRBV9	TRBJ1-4	TGTGCCAGCAGCGCGGCAGGGGTTGGTAATGAAAAACTGTTTTTT	CASSAAGVGNEKLFF
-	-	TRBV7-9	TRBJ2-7	TGTGCCAGCAGCTCGGTACGGGGGTCTTTTGACCCTCCGTACGAGCAGTACTTC	CASSSVRGSFDPPYEQYF
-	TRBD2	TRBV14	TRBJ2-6	TGTGCCAGCAGAGTGTCGGGGGGTGTTTCTGGGGCCAACGTCCTGACTTTC	CASRVSGGVSGANVLTF
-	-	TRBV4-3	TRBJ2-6	TGCGCCAGCAGCCCCGGGGGATCTAGCTCTGGGGCCAACGTCCTGACTTTC	CASSPGGSSSGANVLTF
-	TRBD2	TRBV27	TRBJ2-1	TGTGCCAGCAGTTTAACCCGACCGCCGGGACTAGCTTCTCGAGGGATCAATGAGCAGTTCTTC	CASSLTRPPGLASRGINEQFF
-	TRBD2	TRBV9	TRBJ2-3	TGTGCCAGCAGCGTAGGCGCTAGCGGGAGTCAGGTGACGCAGTATTTT	CASSVGASGSQVTQYF
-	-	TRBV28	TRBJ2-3	TGTGCCAGCACCCCTAGGGGTTCCGACACAGATACGCAGTATTTT	CASTPRGSDTDTQYF
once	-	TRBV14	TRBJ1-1	TGTGCCAGCAGCCAAGTCGGGGGATCCACTGAAGCTTTCTTT	CASSQVGGSTEAFF
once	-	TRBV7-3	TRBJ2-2	TGTGCCAGCAGCCCACCGACAGAGACCGGGGAGCTGTTTTTT	CASSPPTETGELFF
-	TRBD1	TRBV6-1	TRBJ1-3	TGTGCCGGCCGGGACAGGGGAGAGGGAAACACCATATATTTT	CAGRDRGEGNTIYF
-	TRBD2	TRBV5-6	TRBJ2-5	TGTGCCAGCAGGAGACTAGCCCAAGAGACCCAGTACTTC	CASRRLAQETQYF
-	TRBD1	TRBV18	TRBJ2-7	TGTGCCAGCTCACCGGGACAGGGGGTCTCCTACGAGCAGTACTTC	CASSPGQGVSYEQYF
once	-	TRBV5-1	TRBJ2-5	TGCGCCAGCACCCAAGCTCACCAAGAGACCCAGTACTTC	CASTQAHQETQYF
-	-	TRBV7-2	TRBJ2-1	TGTGCCAGCAGCTTCACTCGAAACAATGAGCAGTTCTTC	CASSFTRNNEQFF
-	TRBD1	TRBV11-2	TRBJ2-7	TGTGCCAGCAGCTCGCAAACGGGGACAGGGGCCAGCCTGGAGCAGTACTTC	CASSSQTGTGASLEQYF
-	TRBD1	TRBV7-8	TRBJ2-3	TGTGCCAGCAGCTCGCGAGAACCAGGGAATTGGTTGACAGGGAGCACAGATACGCAGTATTTT	CASSSREPGNWLTGSTDTQYF
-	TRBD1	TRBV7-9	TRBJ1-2	TGTGCCAGCAGCTTAGAGCGACAGGGGGCCTATGGCTACACCTTC	CASSLERQGAYGYTF
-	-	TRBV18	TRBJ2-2	TGTGCCAGCTCCCCCCGACAGAGTGACACCGGGGAGCTGTTTTTT	CASSPRQSDTGELFF
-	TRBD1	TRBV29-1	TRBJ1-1	TGCAGCGTTTCGACAGGGGACACTGAAGCTTTCTTT	CSVSTGDTEAFF
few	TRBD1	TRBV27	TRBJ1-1	TGTGCCAGCAGTTCACCTGGGACAGGGCGTTTCTTT	CASSSPGTGRFF
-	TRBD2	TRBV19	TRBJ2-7	TGTGCCAGTAGTAGAACTAGCGGGGGCTCCTACGAGCAGTACTTC	CASSRTSGGSYEQYF
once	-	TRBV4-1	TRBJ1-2	TGCGCCAGCAGCCAAGATGGGCAGGGTCTCTATGGCTACACCTTC	CASSQDGQGLYGYTF
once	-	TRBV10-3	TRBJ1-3	TGTGCCATCAGTGAGGGCAGGGAATCTGGAAACACCATATATTTT	CAISEGRESGNTIYF
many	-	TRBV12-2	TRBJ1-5	TGTGCAAGTCGTCCCGGACAGGAGTCTAATCAGCCCCAGCATTTT	CASRPGQESNQPQHF
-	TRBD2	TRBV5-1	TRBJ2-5	TGCGCCAGCAGCTATAGCGGGGGGGCTGCAGAGACCCAGTACTTC	CASSYSGGAAETQYF
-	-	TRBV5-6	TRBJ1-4	TGTGCCAGCAACGTCCCGGGGGATGAAAAACTGTTTTTT	CASNVPGDEKLFF
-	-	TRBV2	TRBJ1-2	TGTGCCAGCAGTCGGACAGACTATGGCTACACCTTC	CASSRTDYGYTF
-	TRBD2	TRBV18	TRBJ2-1	TGTGCCAGCTCACCGGGACTAGCGGGAGGCTCGAATGAGCAGTTCTTC	CASSPGLAGGSNEQFF
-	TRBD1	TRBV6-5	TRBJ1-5	TGTGCCAGCAGTACAGGGGGCGATCAGCCCCAGCATTTT	CASSTGGDQPQHF
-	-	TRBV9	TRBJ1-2	TGTGCCAGCAGCGGGGGGATAGGGGGTACTTATGGCTACACCTTC	CASSGGIGGTYGYTF